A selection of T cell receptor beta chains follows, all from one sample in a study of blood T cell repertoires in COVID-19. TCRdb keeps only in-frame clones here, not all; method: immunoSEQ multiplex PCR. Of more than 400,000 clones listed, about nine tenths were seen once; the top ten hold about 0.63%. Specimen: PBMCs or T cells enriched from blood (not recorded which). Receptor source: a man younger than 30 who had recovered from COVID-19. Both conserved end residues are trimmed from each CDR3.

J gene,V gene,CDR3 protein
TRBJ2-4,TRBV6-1,ASSEGYRDRVFIAKNIQY
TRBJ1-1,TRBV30,AWSVGGSEAF
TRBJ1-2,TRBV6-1,ASSEPFEGAAGYT
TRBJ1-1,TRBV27,ASSVLGGYTEAF
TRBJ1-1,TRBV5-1,ASSRDQGLEAF
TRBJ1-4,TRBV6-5,ASRSLVGEKLF
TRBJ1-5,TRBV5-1,ASSLEGRQDQPQH
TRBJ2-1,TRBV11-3,ASSSRLVDEQF
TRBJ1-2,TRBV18,ASSPERGGNYGYT
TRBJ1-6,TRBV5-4,ASREGRRADSPLH
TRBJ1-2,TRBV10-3,AISEPGTSDGYT
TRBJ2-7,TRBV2,ASSEVAPYEQY
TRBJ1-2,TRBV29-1,SVEGRSQGYGYT
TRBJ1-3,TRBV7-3,ASSLTLGGPGNTIY
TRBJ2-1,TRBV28,ASKVSASRPSNEQF
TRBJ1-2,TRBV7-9,ASSFTGEGYGYT
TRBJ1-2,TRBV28,ASSLHAPGYGYT
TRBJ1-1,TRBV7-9,ASSLGDKMNTEAF
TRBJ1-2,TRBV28,ASSLGTGGLEGYT
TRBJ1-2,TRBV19,ASSVQQGLYGYT
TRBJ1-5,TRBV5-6,ASSSAARQPQH
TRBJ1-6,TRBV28,ASSPQTGGNSPLH
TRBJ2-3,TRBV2,ASKGTGGQWDTQY
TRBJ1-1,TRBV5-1,ASSPGTGTNTEAF
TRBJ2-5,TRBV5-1,ASSFSSGYQETQY
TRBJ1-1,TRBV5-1,ASSPHPGLNTEAF
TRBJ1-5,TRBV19,ASSLFVGNQPQH
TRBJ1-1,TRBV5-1,ASSLDDSRTEAF
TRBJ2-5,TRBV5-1,ASSMGQGEETQY
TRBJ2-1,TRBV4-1,ASSQGRASGGASYNEQF
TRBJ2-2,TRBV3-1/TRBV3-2,ASSPVRDSSNTGELF
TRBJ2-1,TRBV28,ASSLVHRAYEQF
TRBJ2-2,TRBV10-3,ATARLRAESGHGELF
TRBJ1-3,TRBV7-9,ASSYPQDTDSGNTIY
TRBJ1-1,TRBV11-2,ASSLQIATEAF
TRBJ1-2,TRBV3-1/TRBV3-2,ASSQDGGYT
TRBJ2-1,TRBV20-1,SARQYNEQF
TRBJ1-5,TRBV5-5,ASSSGGLDQPQH
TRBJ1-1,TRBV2,ASIHEGNTEAF
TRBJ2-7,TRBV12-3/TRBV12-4,ASSRTSYEQY
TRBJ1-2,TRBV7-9,ASSLQGAAYYGYT
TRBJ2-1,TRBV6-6,ASSRTSGSTYNEQF
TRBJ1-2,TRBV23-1,ASEHLNRGRIGYT
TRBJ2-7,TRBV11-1,ASSQAGTGGYEQY
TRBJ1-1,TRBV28,ASSFGVGRGQTEAF
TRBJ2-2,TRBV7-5,VRSLALAGTGELF
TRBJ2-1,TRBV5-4,ASSFAQGLVNEQF
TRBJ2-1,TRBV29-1,SVETAGDWHEQF
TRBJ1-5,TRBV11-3,ASSPGTGVDQPQH
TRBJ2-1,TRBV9,ASSVGGRLSEQF
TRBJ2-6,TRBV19,ASSLRDRGSGANVLT